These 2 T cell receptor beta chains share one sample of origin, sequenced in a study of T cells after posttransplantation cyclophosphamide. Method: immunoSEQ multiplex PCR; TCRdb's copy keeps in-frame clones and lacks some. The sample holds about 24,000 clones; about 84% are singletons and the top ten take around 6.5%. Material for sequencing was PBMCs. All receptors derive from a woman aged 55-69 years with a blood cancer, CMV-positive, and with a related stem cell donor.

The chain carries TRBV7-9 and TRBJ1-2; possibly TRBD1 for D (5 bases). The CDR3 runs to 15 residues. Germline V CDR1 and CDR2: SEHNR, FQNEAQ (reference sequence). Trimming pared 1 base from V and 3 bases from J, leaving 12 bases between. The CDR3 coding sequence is TGTGCCAGCAGCTTAGACCTGACAGAGCACTATGGCTACACCTTC. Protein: CASSLDLTEHYGYTF.

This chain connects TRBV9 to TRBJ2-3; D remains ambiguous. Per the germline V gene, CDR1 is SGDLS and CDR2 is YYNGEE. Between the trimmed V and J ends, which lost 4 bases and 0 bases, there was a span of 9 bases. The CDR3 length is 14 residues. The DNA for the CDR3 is TGTGCCAGCAGCCCTCTCCTTAGCACAGATACGCAGTATTTT. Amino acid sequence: CASSPLLSTDTQYF.